The 15 T cell receptor beta chains below come from one sample, sequenced in a study of blood T cell repertoires in COVID-19. Produced via immunoSEQ multiplex PCR; TCRdb's table is partial and in-frame only. The sample has 170,000 or so clones, around four fifths seen once. The source material was peripheral blood. The receptors were sampled from a woman aged 40 to 50 with COVID-19, enrolled during active disease.

The chain joins TRBV7-2 to TRBJ2-1; weak D call: TRBD1 (5 bases). Trimming stripped 7 bases from V and 2 bases from J, with 12 bases between. Germline CDR1 SGHTA, CDR2 FQGNSA. CDR3 length: 14 residues. CDR3 in amino acids: CASTATGTYNEQFF. The DNA of the CDR3 is TGTGCCAGCACCGCAACAGGAACCTACAATGAGCAGTTCTTC.

This chain's CDR3 is CASSYSFFTESSYNSPLHF. CDR3 nucleotides: TGTGCCAGCAGTTACTCCTTTTTTACAGAGAGCTCCTATAATTCACCCCTCCACTTT. V usage is TRBV6-2 or TRBV6-3 and J usage is TRBJ1-6; D uncertain. CDR1 MNHEY and CDR2 SVGEGT come from the germline V gene. The CDR3 length is 19 residues. Trimming cost V 0 bases and J 0 bases, with 15 bases left between them.

This chain connects TRBV19 to TRBJ1-1; D is unresolved. This CDR3 spans 13 amino acids. Germline CDR1 is LNHDA and CDR2 is SQIVND (reference sequence). V was trimmed by 1 base and J by 2 bases, leaving 5 bases between them. This CDR3 reads CASSIVINTEAFF. As DNA, the CDR3 is TGTGCCAGTAGTATAGTTATAAACACTGAAGCTTTCTTT.

The chain has TRBV6-5 and TRBJ1-6, with a weak D call TRBD1 (5 bases). Germline loops: CDR1 MNHEY, CDR2 SVGAGI. This CDR3 has 15 residues. V lost 2 bases to trimming and J lost 7 bases, with 12 bases between them. CDR3: CASSYTTAFNSPLHF. The CDR3 DNA sequence: TGTGCCAGCAGTTACACGACAGCATTCAATTCACCCCTCCACTTT.

The V and J genes are TRBV7-3 and TRBJ1-1; D remains ambiguous. Trimming took 0 bases from V and 1 from J, leaving 6 bases between them. CDR3 length: 14 amino acids. Per germline, CDR1 SGHTA and CDR2 FQGTGA. The CDR3 loop is CASSLTPGNTEAFF. In nucleotides, the CDR3 is TGTGCCAGCAGCTTAACCCCGGGGAACACTGAAGCTTTCTTT.

The V call is TRBV18, the J call TRBJ2-3; D gene ambiguous. Trimming removed 0 bases from V and 5 bases from J, with 6 bases in between. Germline V lookup: CDR1 KGHSH, CDR2 LQKENI. The CDR3 totals 13 residues. CDR3 sequence (DNA): TGTGCCAGCTCACCACCGACAAGAGATACGCAGTATTTT. Translating gives CASSPPTRDTQYF.

This chain uses TRBV27 with TRBJ2-7, with 7 bases fitting TRBD1. The CDR3 covers 13 residues. Unmatched junction bases numbered 4, after V lost 6 bases and J lost 2 bases. Germline lookup yields CDR1 MNHEY and CDR2 SMNVEV (reference sequence). The CDR3 nucleotides are TGTGCCAGCAGGTACGGACAGGCCTACGAGCAGTACTTC. Its translation: CASRYGQAYEQYF.

A note on this clone: The junction and the germline gene differ at one end; a read error may be behind it. The rearrangement links TRBV7-9 to TRBJ2-7, with TRBD1 matching 7 bases. This CDR3 spans 15 amino acids. CDR1 SEHNR and CDR2 FQNEAQ come from the germline V gene (reference sequence). The CDR3 DNA is TGTGCCAGCAGCATAGCACCGACAGGGTGGTACGAGCAGTACTTC. Protein sequence: CASSIAPTGWYEQYF.

V is TRBV6-6 and J is TRBJ1-3, with 7 bases aligning to TRBD1. Germline trimming cut 5 bases from V and 2 bases from J; bases unmatched to any gene: 6. Germline loops: CDR1 MNHNY, CDR2 SVGAGI (reference sequence). The length of the CDR3 is 15 residues. The CDR3 is CASSRETGPGNTIYF. The CDR3 DNA is TGTGCCAGCAGTCGAGAGACAGGGCCTGGAAACACCATATATTTT.

The chain carries TRBV9 and TRBJ2-2; the D gene is possibly TRBD2 (5 bases). Germline lookup yields CDR1 SGDLS and CDR2 YYNGEE. The CDR3 totals 16 residues. V lost 3 bases, J lost 3 bases, and 15 bases lay in between. In DNA, the CDR3 is TGTGCCAGCAGCGAAAACCACGTCGGGGACACCGGGGAGCTGTTTTTT. Its translation: CASSENHVGDTGELFF.

The chain links TRBV5-6 to TRBJ2-3, with TRBD2 identical over 12 bases. Germline lookup yields CDR1 SGHDT and CDR2 YYEEEE. The CDR3 is 16 amino acids. V was pared by 3 bases and J by 3 bases, with 5 bases of the junction left unmatched. The CDR3: CASSSTSGGKTDTQYF. The CDR3 bases are TGTGCCAGCAGCTCAACTAGCGGGGGGAAGACAGATACGCAGTATTTT.

As to this clone: This sample includes further DNA sequences coding for the same CDR3. The rearrangement links TRBV5-1 to TRBJ1-2; TRBD1 matches at 8 bases. The germline V gene has CDR1 SGHRS and CDR2 YFSETQ. Trimming took 0 bases from V and 8 from J; bases not matched to a gene: 3. This CDR3 spans 13 amino acids. CDR3 DNA: TGCGCCAGCAGCTTGGACGGACAGGGAGGCTACACCTTC. This codes for CASSLDGQGGYTF.

This clone was detected only a few times. The rearrangement joins TRBV18 to TRBJ1-1; D gene uncertain. V gave up 5 bases and J gave up 10 bases, with 17 bases separating them. This CDR3 has 13 residues. Germline V gives CDR1 KGHSH, CDR2 LQKENI. This CDR3 is CASSESGSVGAFF. CDR3 nucleotides: TGTGCCAGCTCAGAATCGGGGTCAGTCGGAGCTTTCTTT.

This clone has a single count. The gene calls are TRBV5-8 and TRBJ2-6, with a weak D call TRBD1 (6 bases). The CDR3 is 15 amino acids. Germline V gives CDR1 SGHTS, CDR2 YDEGEE. V was pared by 0 bases and J by 3 bases, with 7 bases between. CDR3 in amino acids: CASSLGDIGANVLTF. The CDR3 coding sequence is TGTGCCAGCAGCTTGGGGGACATTGGGGCCAACGTCCTGACTTTC.

The chain recombines TRBV2 with TRBJ2-5; 11 bases are a match to TRBD2. The V gene end was trimmed by 9 bases and the J gene end by 6 bases; junction bases not matched to a gene: 9. This CDR3 has 14 residues. The V gene's germline CDR1 is SNHLY and CDR2 FYNNEI. The CDR3 nucleotides read TGTGCCAGAAATAGCGGGAGGGCCGGGAAGACCCAGTACTTC. Encoded protein: CARNSGRAGKTQYF.